Following are 5 T cell receptor beta chains from one sample sequenced in a study of identical twins. MiXCR was run by TCRdb on the 5' RACE reads, yielding one entry per CDR3 protein. The sample lists roughly 540,000 distinct CDR3 sequences, less than 25% seen once, with 0.91% in the top ten. These data also featured in a second study, about T cells expressing NK-cell markers.

Sequencing used CD4+ T cells sorted from blood. These TCRs come from a woman between 18 and 30 years old in good health.

The chain recombines TRBV11-2 with TRBJ1-2; D unclear. V was trimmed by 0 bases and J by 2 bases, leaving 7 bases between them. The CDR3 spans 14 residues. CDR1 is SGHAT, CDR2 FQNNGV, per germline. The CDR3 DNA reads as TGTGCCAGCAGCTTAGAATTCGGGAACTATGGCTACACCTTC. Translated: CASSLEFGNYGYTF.

This clonotype has more than one count but fewer than ten. This chain connects TRBV6-2 or TRBV6-3 to TRBJ2-7; the D call may be TRBD1 or TRBD2 (5 bases each). The CDR3 is 14 residues long. Germline CDR1 is MNHEY and CDR2 is SVGEGT. V shed 2 bases and J shed 6 bases, with 14 bases lying between them. The CDR3 DNA sequence: TGTGCCAGCAGTTACGGGGGTGTTTCGTCCGAGCAGTACTTC. Its protein product is CASSYGGVSSEQYF.

This clonotype has just a few counts. The V and J genes are TRBV10-1 and TRBJ2-6, with D perhaps being TRBD1 or TRBD2 (5 bases each). The germline V and J ends were trimmed by 6 bases and 2 bases, with 11 bases remaining between them. The CDR3 covers 15 residues. Germline values: CDR1 WNHNN, CDR2 SYGVQD (reference sequence). This chain's CDR3 is CASSIRGAGANVLTF. CDR3 in DNA: TGCGCCAGCAGCATAAGGGGAGCTGGGGCCAACGTCCTGACTTTC.

This clonotype showed up just a few times. The V and J genes are TRBV7-2 and TRBJ2-7, with a possible D match to TRBD2 (5 bases). Germline CDR1 is SGHTA and CDR2 is FQGNSA. This CDR3 is built from 13 residues. Deletions cut 5 bases from V and 4 bases from J, with 12 bases between. The chain's CDR3 is CASSRGGWYEQYF. CDR3 sequence (DNA): TGTGCCAGCAGCCGAGGAGGTTGGTACGAGCAGTACTTC.

The chain employs TRBV5-1 and TRBJ2-5; 9 positions agree with TRBD1. Germline V gene lookup returns CDR1 SGHRS and CDR2 YFSETQ. J lost 5 bases, V lost 4 bases, and 6 bases had no gene match. The CDR3 contains 14 residues. This CDR3 is CASSQQGARETQYF. The CDR3 DNA reads as TGCGCCAGCAGCCAACAGGGGGCGAGGGAGACCCAGTACTTC. Combining the CDR3 with reference TRBV5-1 and TRBJ2-5 gives the whole variable domain KAGVTQTPRYLIKTRGQQVTLSCSPISGHRSVSWYQQTPGQGLQFLFEYFSETQRNKGNFPGRFSGRQFSNSRSEMNVSTLELGDSALYLCASSQQGARETQYFGPGTRLLVL.